This T cell receptor (beta chain) originates from a study of T-cell memory formation after mild COVID-19 (dated by TCRdb to the early 2020s). Looking at the study overall: TCR sequence clusters from the two donors were found to be largely donor specific. In a couple of donors, T-cell clones that expanded and contracted after mild COVID-19 were followed by sequencing TCRalpha and TCRbeta repertoires longitudinally. The cohort was made up of two young adult volunteers, one female and one male, who were previously healthy.

Ficoll-Paque density gradient centrifugation was the method used to isolate PBMCs. The CDR3 sequence holds 15 residues, the cysteine and phenylalanine included. Only the CDR3 part of the read is kept: 45 bases, read in frame from the first base. CDR1 and CDR2 (SGHVS, FNYEAQ) derive from the germline V gene. V drops 0 bases and J drops 0 bases, leaving 8 bases in between. The investigation overall reported the following: The detection of some responding clones in pre-infection memory suggests that pre-existing cross-reactive memory T cells joined the SARS-CoV-2 response. The study covered only a couple of mild cases, and larger cohorts including severe cases with pre-infection samples were considered necessary. Whether the second-wave clones peaking on day 37 were SARS-CoV-2 specific was not confirmed. Contracting CD4+ clones appeared mostly in the CM and EM memory subsets, whereas CD8+ clones were enriched in EMRA. From day 15 to 85, contracting clones showed balanced CD4/CD8 phenotypes, whereas a second wave of clones that expanded from day 15 to 37 leaned towards CD4+.

The listed sequencing device is Illumina NovaSeq 6000. TCRalpha and TCRbeta cDNA libraries were constructed by 5'RACE with constant-segment primers, with sample barcodes and unique molecular identifiers being introduced. Trizol reagent was used to extract RNA from every sample. Amplification of the libraries took two PCR steps, and the second step added a second sample barcode plus Illumina TruSeq adapters. Sequencing of the libraries was done on an Illumina NovaSeq, producing 2 x 150 bp paired-end reads. The paper's processing steps were these. With migec v1.2.7, reads were demultiplexed and then collapsed into UMI-guided consensus sequences. Using mixcr v2.1.11, UMI consensuses were aligned to TRA and TRB V and J templates and then assembled into clonotypes. A clonotype was counted as expanded or contracted only when both edgeR and NoisET called the clonotype significant, with the noise models trained on biological replicates. For edgeR calls, a false discovery rate-adjusted p below 0.01 and a log2 fold-change threshold of 1 were applied. As an exploratory analysis of dynamics, PCA with hierarchical clustering was applied to max-normalized trajectories of the 1000 most abundant clonotypes. The CD4 or CD8 phenotype of responding clones was assigned using the separately sequenced CD4+ and CD8+ repertoires. Through fastp at Q25 and MiXCR, TCRdb rebuilt clones from the public reads, retaining in-frame beta chains. Each record represents a unique CDR3 protein, reported with the most common genes and DNA among its rows. TCRdb assigned the V and J calls; the authors' analysis was not used. This sample comprises more than 450,000 distinct CDR3 sequences, roughly 17% of them detected only once. The top ten constitute around 12% of the sample.

A remark on this clonotype: Its cognate antigen has yet to be identified. No base quality information exists; no much larger clone differs at one position.

The clonotype comes from an adult woman who had mild COVID-19 (a few samples of this study predate the infection). The sample titles of this study are shuffled in the database, so cell type and time point are left out; the donor was told from shared clones. Material: PBMCs or a T cell subset sorted from them (not recorded which). The V and J segments used are TRBV7-6 and TRBJ2-5, with a weak D call of TRBD2 (5 bases match). CDR3 protein: CASSLARGNQETQYF. The DNA reads as follows: TGTGCCAGCAGCTTAGCGCGAGGGAACCAAGAGACCCAGTACTTC.